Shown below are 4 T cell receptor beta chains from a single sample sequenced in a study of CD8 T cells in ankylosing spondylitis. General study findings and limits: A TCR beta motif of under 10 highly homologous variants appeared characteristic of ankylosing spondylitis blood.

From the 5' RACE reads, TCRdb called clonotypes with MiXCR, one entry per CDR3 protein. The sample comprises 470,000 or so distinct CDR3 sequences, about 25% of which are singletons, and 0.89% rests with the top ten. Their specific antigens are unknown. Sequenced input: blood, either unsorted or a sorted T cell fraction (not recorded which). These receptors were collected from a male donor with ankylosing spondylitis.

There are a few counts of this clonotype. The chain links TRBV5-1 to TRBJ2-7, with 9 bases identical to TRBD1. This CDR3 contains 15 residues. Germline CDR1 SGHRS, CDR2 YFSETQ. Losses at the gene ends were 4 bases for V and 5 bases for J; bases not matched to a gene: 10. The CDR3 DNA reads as TGCGCCAGCAGCCCTCCGGGGACAGGGTACGACGAGCAGTACTTC. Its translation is CASSPPGTGYDEQYF. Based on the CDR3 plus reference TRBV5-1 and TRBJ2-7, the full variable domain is KAGVTQTPRYLIKTRGQQVTLSCSPISGHRSVSWYQQTPGQGLQFLFEYFSETQRNKGNFPGRFSGRQFSNSRSEMNVSTLELGDSALYLCASSPPGTGYDEQYFGPGTRLTVT.

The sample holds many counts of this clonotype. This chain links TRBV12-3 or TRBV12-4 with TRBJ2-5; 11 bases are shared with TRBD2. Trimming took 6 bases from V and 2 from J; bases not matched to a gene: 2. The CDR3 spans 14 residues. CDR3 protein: CASRGTSGQETQYF. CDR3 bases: TGTGCCAGCAGAGGGACTAGCGGACAAGAGACCCAGTACTTC.

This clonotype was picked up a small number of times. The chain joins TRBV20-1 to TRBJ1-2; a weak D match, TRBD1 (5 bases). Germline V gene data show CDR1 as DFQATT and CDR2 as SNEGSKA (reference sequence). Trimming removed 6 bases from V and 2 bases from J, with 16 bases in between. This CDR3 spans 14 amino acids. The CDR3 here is CSATRRQTNYGYTF. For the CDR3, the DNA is TGCAGTGCCACAAGGCGACAGACAAACTATGGCTACACCTTC.

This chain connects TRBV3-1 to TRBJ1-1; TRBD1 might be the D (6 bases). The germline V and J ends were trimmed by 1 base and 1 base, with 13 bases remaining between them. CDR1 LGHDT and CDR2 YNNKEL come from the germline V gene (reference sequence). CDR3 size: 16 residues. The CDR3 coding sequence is TGTGCCAGCAGCCAAGGAGGGGGGACAACGAACACTGAAGCTTTCTTT. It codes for CASSQGGGTTNTEAFF.